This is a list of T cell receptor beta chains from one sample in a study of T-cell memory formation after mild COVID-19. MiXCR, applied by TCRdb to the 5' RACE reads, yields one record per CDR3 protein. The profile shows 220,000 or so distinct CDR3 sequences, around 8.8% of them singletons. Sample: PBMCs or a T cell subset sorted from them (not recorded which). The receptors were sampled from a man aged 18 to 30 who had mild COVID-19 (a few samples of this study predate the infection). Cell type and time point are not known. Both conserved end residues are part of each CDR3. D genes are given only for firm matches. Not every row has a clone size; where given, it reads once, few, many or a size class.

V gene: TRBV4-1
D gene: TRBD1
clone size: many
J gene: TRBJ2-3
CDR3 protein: CASSHLLPGQGGDTQYF
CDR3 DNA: TGCGCCAGCAGCCATCTCCTACCGGGACAGGGCGGAGATACGCAGTATTTT

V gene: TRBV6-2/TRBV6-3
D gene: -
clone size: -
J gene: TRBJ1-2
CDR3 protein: CASSYGPYYGYTF
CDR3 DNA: TGTGCCAGCAGTTACGGGCCATACTATGGCTACACCTTC

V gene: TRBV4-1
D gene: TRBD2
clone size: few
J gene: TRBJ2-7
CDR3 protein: CASRHNWEGRDEQYF
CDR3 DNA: TGCGCCAGCAGGCACAACTGGGAGGGGAGAGACGAGCAGTACTTC

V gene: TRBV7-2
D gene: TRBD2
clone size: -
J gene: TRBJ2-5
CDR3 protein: CASSLDSGGLGETQYF
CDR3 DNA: TGTGCCAGCAGCTTAGATAGCGGGGGGCTGGGGGAGACCCAGTACTTC

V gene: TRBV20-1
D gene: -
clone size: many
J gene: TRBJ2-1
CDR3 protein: CSARDPRASVVGEQFF
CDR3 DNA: TGCAGTGCTAGAGATCCGAGGGCTAGCGTGGTGGGTGAGCAGTTCTTC

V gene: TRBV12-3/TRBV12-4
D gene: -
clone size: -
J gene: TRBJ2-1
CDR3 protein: CASSLRGEGEQFF
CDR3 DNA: TGTGCCAGCAGTCTTCGGGGAGAGGGTGAGCAGTTCTTC

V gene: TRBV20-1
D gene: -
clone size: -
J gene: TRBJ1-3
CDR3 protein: CSARVGGNTIYF
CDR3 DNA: TGCAGTGCTAGAGTTGGGGGGAATACCATATATTTT

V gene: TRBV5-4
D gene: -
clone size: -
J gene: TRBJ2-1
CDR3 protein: CASSFTGGANIYEQFF
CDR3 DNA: TGTGCCAGCAGCTTTACAGGGGGGGCTAATATATATGAGCAGTTCTTC

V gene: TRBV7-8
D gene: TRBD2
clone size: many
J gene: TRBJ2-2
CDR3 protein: CASSPRLAPTGELFF
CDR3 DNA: TGTGCCAGCAGCCCACGACTAGCTCCCACCGGGGAGCTGTTTTTT

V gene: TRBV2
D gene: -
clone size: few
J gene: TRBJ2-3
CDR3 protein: CASSPEASSSTDTQYF
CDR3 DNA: TGTGCCAGCAGCCCGGAGGCGTCTTCTAGCACAGATACGCAGTATTTT

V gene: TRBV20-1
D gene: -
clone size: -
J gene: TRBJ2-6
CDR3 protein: CSARGGNSGANVLTF
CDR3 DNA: TGCAGTGCTAGAGGGGGGAACTCTGGGGCCAACGTCCTGACTTTC

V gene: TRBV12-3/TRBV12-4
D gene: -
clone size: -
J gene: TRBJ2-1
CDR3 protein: CASSLSGAYNEQFF
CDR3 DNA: TGTGCCAGCAGTTTGTCGGGGGCCTACAATGAGCAGTTCTTC

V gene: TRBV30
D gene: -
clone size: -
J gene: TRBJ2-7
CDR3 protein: CAWIRNSRGKGEQYF
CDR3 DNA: TGTGCCTGGATCCGAAACAGCCGGGGGAAGGGCGAGCAGTACTTC

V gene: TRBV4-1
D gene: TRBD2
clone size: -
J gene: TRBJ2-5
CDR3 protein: CASSQLSGGAQETQYF
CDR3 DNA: TGCGCCAGCAGCCAACTGAGCGGGGGGGCCCAAGAGACCCAGTACTTC

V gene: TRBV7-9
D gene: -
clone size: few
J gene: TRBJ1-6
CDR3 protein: CASSSQVGESPLHF
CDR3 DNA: TGTGCCAGCAGCTCCCAGGTGGGAGAATCACCCCTCCACTTT

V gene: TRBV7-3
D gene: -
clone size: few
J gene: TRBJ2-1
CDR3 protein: CASSPGRSSYNEQFF
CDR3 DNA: TGTGCCAGCAGCCCGGGACGGAGCTCCTACAATGAGCAGTTCTTC

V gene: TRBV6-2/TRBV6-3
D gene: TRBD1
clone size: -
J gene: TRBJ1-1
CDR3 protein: CASSSNQGARLNTEAFF
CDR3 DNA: TGTGCCAGCAGTTCAAATCAGGGGGCCAGATTGAACACTGAAGCTTTCTTT

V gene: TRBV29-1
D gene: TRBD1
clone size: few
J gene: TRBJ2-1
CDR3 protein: CSVGQGGTSYNEQFF
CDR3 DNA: TGCAGCGTCGGACAGGGGGGGACCTCCTACAATGAGCAGTTCTTC

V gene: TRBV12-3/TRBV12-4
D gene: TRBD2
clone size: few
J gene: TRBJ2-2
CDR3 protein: CASIAGLNTGELFF
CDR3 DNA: TGTGCCAGCATAGCGGGGCTGAACACCGGGGAGCTGTTTTTT

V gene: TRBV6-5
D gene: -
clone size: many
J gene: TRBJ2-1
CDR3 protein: CASGHRSGSSYNEQFF
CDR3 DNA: TGTGCCAGCGGCCATAGGTCTGGGAGCTCCTACAATGAGCAGTTCTTC

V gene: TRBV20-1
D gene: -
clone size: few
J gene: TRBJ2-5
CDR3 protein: CSANRGGETQYF
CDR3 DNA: TGCAGTGCTAACAGGGGAGGGGAGACCCAGTACTTC

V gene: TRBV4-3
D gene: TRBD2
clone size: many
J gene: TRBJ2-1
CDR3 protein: CASSPAWLAGAYNEQFF
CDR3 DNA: TGCGCCAGCAGCCCAGCGTGGTTAGCGGGGGCCTACAATGAGCAGTTCTTC

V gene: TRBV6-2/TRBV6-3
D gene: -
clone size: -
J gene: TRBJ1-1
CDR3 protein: CASSPFPPGNTEAFF
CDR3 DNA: TGTGCCAGCAGTCCCTTTCCCCCGGGGAACACTGAAGCTTTCTTT

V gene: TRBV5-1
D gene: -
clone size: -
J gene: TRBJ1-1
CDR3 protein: CASSLVGGRDTEAFF
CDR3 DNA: TGCGCCAGCAGCTTGGTCGGGGGGCGAGACACTGAAGCTTTCTTT

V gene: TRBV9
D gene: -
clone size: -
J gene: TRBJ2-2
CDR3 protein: CASSILNTGELFF
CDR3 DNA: TGTGCCAGCAGCATATTAAACACCGGGGAGCTGTTTTTT

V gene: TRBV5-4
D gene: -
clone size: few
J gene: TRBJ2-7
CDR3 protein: CASSFGSYEQYF
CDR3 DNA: TGTGCCAGCAGCTTCGGTTCCTACGAGCAGTACTTC

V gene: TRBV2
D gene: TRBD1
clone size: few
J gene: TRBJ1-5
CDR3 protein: CASSAGQGGQPQHF
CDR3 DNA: TGTGCCAGCAGTGCAGGACAGGGAGGCCAGCCCCAGCATTTT

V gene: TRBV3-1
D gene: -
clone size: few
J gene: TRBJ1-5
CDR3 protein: CASSQGYSNQPQHF
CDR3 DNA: TGTGCCAGCAGCCAAGGGTATAGCAATCAGCCCCAGCATTTT

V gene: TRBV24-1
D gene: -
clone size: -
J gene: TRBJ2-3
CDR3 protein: CATRSGGGVTDTQYF
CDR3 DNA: TGTGCCACCCGTAGTGGCGGGGGCGTCACAGATACGCAGTATTTT

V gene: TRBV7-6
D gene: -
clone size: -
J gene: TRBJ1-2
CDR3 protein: CASSLGGLDGYGYTF
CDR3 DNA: TGTGCCAGCAGCTTAGGGGGCTTAGATGGCTATGGCTACACCTTC

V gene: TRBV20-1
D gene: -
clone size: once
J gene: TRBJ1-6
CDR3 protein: CSARVGARMTYNSPLHF
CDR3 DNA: TGCAGTGCTAGAGTGGGGGCTAGGATGACCTATAATTCACCCCTCCACTTT

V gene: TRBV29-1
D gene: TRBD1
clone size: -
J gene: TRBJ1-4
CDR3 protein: CSGEGAGEKLFF
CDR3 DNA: TGCAGCGGGGAGGGGGCAGGGGAAAAACTGTTTTTT

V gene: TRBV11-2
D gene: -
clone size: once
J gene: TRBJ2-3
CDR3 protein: CASSMDSLSSTDTQYF
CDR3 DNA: TGTGCCAGCAGCATGGACAGTCTCTCTAGCACAGATACGCAGTATTTT

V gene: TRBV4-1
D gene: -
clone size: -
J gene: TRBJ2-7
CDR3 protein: CASSQVRGAEQYF
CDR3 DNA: TGCGCCAGCAGCCAAGTTAGGGGGGCCGAGCAGTACTTC

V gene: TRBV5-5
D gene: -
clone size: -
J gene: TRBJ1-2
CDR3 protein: CASSFMGQNYGYTF
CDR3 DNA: TGTGCCAGCAGCTTTATGGGGCAGAACTATGGCTACACCTTC

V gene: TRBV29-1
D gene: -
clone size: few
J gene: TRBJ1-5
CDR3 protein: CSVKDFNQPQHF
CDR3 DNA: TGCAGCGTCAAAGATTTCAATCAGCCCCAGCATTTT

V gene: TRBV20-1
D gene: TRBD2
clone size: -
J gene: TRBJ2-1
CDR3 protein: CSARSRRTSTYEQFF
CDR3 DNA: TGCAGTGCTAGATCAAGGCGGACTAGCACATATGAGCAGTTCTTC

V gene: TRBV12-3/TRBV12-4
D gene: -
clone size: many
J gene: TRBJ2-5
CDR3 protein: CASSLLGQETQYF
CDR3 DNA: TGTGCCAGCAGTTTGCTAGGGCAAGAGACCCAGTACTTC

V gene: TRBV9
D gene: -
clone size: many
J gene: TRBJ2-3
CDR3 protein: CASSVFPGEVADTQYF
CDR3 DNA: TGTGCCAGCAGCGTATTCCCAGGGGAGGTTGCAGATACGCAGTATTTT

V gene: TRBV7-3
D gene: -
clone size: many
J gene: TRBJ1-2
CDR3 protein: CASSPHTGRLYGYTF
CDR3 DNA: TGTGCCAGCAGCCCACACACGGGACGGTTATATGGCTACACCTTC

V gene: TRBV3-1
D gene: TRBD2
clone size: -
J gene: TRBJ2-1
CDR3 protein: CASSFSGGVMNEQFF
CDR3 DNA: TGTGCCAGCAGTTTTAGCGGGGGGGTTATGAATGAGCAGTTCTTC

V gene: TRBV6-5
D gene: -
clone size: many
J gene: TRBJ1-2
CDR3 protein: CASRPRASYGYTF
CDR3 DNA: TGTGCCAGCAGGCCCAGAGCCAGTTATGGCTACACCTTC

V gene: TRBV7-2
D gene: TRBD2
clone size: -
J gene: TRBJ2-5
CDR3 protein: CASSSSLAGAKMAQYF
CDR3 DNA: TGTGCCAGCAGCTCCTCTCTAGCGGGGGCGAAGATGGCCCAGTACTTC

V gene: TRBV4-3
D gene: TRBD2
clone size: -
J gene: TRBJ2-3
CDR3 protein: CASSQYPSPSGATDTQYF
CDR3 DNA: TGCGCCAGCAGCCAATACCCGTCCCCTAGCGGGGCCACAGATACGCAGTATTTT

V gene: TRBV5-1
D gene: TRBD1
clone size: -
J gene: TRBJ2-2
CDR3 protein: CASSHDRGSPGELFF
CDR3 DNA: TGCGCCAGCAGCCACGACAGGGGGAGCCCCGGGGAGCTGTTTTTT

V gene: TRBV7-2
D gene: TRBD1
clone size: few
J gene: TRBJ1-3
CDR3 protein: CASSPRGTSGNTIYF
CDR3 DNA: TGTGCCAGCAGCCCCAGGGGGACGTCAGGAAACACCATATATTTT

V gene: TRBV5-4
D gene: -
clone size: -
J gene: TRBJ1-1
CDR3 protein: CASSSSTAYTEAFF
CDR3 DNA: TGTGCCAGCAGTTCCTCGACAGCGTACACTGAAGCTTTCTTT

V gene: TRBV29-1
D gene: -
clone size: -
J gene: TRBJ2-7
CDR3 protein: CSVGGRQSYEQYF
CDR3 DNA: TGCAGCGTTGGGGGAAGACAATCCTACGAGCAGTACTTC